One TCR beta chain is described in this entry. The target antigen is unknown. The record originates from a study of OX40 agonist ivuxolimab in advanced cancers. The overall study: Ivuxolimab, which is an agonistic anti-OX40 (CD134) antibody, was administered to the patients. Six ivuxolimab dose levels, 0.01 to 10 mg/kg, were given intravenously every 2 weeks. Overall study findings and caveats: A proportion of nonresponders additionally exhibited low normalized T-cell clonal expansion.

This CDR3 has 14 residues. V lost 6 bases and J lost 1; bases outside the gene matches: 3. The germline gives CDR1 SGHTA, CDR2 FQGNSA. Profiled with immunoSEQ multiplex PCR; TCRdb holds only in-frame clones, not every one. Of tens of thousands of clones in the sample, 89% were seen once. The rearrangement links TRBV7-2 to TRBJ1-5; 7 nucleotides match TRBD1. This TCR was recovered from an adult with an advanced solid tumor such as melanoma, head and neck, liver or kidney cancer. The source material was CD4+ or CD8+ T cells sorted from blood, sampled in a trial of the OX40 agonist ivuxolimab. In DNA, the CDR3 is TGTGCCAGCAGACAGACAGGGAGCAATCAGCCCCAGCATTTT. Amino acid sequence: CASRQTGSNQPQHF.